The clone carrying this T cell receptor (beta chain) showed up just a few times. Its target is not known. This CDR3 region has 14 residues. With 6 bases removed from V and 0 bases from J, the gap between germline ends came to 9 bases. Germline CDR1 and CDR2: MNHNS and SASEGT. Quantitative 5'-RACE with molecular barcodes produced the TCR beta libraries. TCRdb reanalysed the 5' RACE reads using MiXCR and keeps one entry per CDR3 protein. In the table there are 800,000 to 900,000 distinct CDR3 sequences, about 10% of which are singletons. The sample belongs to a study of CD8 T cells in ankylosing spondylitis. Broader study findings: Made up of several highly homologous variants, a TCR beta motif appeared characteristic of ankylosing spondylitis blood. Earlier work had already found some motif variants in reactive arthritis synovial fluid and blood. Peripheral blood samples showed relatively rare disease-linked clones, and these clones were CD8+. Matched ankylosing spondylitis synovial fluid reportedly showed significant enrichment of disease-linked clones.

What was sequenced was blood, either unsorted or a sorted T cell fraction (not recorded which). This receptor was identified in a male donor with ankylosing spondylitis. The chain recombines TRBV6-1 with TRBJ2-1; D gene uncertain. The CDR3: CASRSGRSYNEQFF. Here the CDR3 DNA reads TGTGCCAGCAGGTCAGGTCGCTCCTACAATGAGCAGTTCTTC.